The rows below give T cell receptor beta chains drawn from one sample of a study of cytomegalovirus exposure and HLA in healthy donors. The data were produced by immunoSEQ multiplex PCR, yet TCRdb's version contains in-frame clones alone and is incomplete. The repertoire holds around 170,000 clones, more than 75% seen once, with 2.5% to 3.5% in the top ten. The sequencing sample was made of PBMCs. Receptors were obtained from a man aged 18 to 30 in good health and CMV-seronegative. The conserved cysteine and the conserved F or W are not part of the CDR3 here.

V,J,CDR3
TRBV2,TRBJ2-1,ASSDGAGGPGNEQF
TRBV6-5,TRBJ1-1,ASSRDREAF
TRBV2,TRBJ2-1,ASRGLAGRGEQF
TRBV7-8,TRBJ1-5,ASSLEWAGNQPQH
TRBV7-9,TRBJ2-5,ASSQTQGVEETQY
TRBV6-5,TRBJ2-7,ASSPSVDSSYEQY
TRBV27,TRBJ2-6,ASKKEGVTSGANVLT
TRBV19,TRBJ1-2,ASGAGKGYT
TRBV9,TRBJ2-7,ASSVEVGDYEQY
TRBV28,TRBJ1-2,ASSLFSGVNYGYT
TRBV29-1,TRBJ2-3,SVEGPVTDTQY
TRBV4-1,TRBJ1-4,ASSQEGSGTTEGEKLF
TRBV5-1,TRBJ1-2,ASSTDRGGYT
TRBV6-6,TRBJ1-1,ASRPRGMNTEAF
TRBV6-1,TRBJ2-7,ASSQDLPNEQY
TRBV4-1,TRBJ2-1,ASSQDVDRDSYNEQF
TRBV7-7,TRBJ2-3,ASSPLGLADTQY
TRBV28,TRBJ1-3,ASSLIRGDSGNTIY
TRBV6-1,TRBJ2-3,ASSRGDTQY
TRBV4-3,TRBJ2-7,ASSQDSGTSTYEQY
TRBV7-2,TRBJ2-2,ASSLNPGVNTGELF
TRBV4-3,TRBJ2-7,ASSQDMGGDVEQY
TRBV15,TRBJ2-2,ATSSYTGELF
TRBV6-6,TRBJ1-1,ASTDRGLTNTEAF
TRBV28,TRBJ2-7,ASSSGQVDSYEQY
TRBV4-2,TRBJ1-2,ASSQVAGTDNYGYT
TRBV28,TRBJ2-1,ASSFILQGWDNEQF
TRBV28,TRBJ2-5,ASINREETQY
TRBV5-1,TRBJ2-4,ASSLTGGKNIQY
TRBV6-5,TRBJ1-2,ASRLDSHYGYT
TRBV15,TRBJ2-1,ATSIGQGRNDEQF
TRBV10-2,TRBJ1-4,ASSYPGGTNEKLF
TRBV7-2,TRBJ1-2,ASSFDILNYGYT
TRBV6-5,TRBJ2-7,ASSQSDRPYEQY
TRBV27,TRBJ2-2,ASTPSNRVSNTGELF
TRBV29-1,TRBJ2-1,SVGGDRDSGEQF
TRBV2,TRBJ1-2,ASSTEARGSGYGYT
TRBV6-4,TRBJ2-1,ASSDSDNNEQF
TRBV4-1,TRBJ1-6,ASSQVRGGINNSPLH
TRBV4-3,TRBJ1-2,ASSQDLAALYGYT
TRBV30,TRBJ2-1,AWSYLPGTGRYNEQF
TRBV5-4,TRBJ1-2,ASSPGQGSDGYT
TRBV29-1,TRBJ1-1,SVEGQGMNTEAF
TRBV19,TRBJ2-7,ATANRARDEQY
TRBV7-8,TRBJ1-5,ASSSAPGQPNQPQH
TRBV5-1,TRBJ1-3,ASSLMGQRSGNTIY
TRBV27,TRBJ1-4,ASRMTGLDEKLF
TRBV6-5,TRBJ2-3,ASSSERSTDTQY
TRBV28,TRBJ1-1,ASTPVGGEAF
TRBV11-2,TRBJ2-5,ASSLREPQETQY